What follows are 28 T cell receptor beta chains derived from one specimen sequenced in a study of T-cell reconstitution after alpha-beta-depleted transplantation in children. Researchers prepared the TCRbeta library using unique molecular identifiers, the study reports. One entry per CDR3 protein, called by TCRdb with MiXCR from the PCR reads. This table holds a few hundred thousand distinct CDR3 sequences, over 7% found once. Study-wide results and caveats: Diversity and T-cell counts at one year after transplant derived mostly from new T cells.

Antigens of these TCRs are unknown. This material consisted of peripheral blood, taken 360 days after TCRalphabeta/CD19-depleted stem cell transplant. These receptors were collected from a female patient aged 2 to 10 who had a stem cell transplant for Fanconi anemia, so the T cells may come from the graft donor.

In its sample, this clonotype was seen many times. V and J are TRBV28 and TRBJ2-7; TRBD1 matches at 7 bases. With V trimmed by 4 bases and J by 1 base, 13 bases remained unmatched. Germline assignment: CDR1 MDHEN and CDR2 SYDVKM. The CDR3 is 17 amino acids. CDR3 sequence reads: CASSWPRTGEGSYEQYF. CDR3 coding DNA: TGTGCCAGCAGTTGGCCGAGAACAGGGGAAGGGTCCTACGAGCAGTACTTC.

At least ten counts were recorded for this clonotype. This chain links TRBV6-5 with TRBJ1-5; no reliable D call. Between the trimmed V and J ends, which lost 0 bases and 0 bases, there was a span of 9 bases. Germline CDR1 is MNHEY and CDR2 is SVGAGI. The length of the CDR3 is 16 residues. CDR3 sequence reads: CASSYSKASSNQPQHF. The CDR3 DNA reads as TGTGCCAGCAGTTACTCGAAAGCCAGTAGCAATCAGCCCCAGCATTTT.

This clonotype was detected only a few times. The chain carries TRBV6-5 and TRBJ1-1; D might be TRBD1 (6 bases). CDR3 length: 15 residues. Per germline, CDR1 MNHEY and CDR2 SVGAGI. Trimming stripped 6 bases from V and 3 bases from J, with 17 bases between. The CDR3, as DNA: TGTGCCAGCAGGGGAAACAGGGCGGGCTACACTGAAGCTTTCTTT. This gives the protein CASRGNRAGYTEAFF.

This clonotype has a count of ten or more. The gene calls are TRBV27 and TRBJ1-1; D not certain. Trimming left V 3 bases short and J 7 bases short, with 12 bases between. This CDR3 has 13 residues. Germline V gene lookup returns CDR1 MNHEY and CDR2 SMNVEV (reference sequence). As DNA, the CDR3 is TGTGCCAGCAGTTTTTCTAGGAGGAATGAAGCTTTCTTT. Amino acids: CASSFSRRNEAFF.

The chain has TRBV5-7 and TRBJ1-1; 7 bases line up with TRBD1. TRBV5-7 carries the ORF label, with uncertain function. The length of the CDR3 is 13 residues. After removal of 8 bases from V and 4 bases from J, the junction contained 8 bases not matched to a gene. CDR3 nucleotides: TGTGCCAGGGGCCTAGGGGGCATCACTGAAGCTTTCTTT. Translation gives CARGLGGITEAFF.

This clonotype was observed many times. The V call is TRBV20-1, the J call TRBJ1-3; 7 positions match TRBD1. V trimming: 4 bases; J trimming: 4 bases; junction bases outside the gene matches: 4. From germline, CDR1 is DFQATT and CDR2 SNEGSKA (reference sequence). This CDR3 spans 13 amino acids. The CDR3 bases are TGCAGTGCTAACAGGGGTTTCGGAAACACCATATATTTT. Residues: CSANRGFGNTIYF.

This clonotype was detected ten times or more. The CDR3 nucleotides read TGTGCCAGCAGTAGACTAGGGGTTAACACCGGGGAGCTGTTTTTT. Translation: CASSRLGVNTGELFF. The V call is TRBV27, the J call TRBJ2-2; tentatively, D is TRBD2 (6 bases). In germline, CDR1 is MNHEY, CDR2 SMNVEV (reference sequence). This CDR3 comprises 15 residues. Between the trimmed V and J ends, which lost 5 bases and 2 bases, there was a span of 12 bases.

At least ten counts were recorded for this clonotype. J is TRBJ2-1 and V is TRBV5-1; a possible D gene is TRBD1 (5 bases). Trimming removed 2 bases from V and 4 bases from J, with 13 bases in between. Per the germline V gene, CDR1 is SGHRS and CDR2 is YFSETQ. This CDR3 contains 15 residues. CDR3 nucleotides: TGCGCCAGCAGCTTTTTAACAGGCCCGTACAATGAGCAGTTCTTC. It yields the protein CASSFLTGPYNEQFF.

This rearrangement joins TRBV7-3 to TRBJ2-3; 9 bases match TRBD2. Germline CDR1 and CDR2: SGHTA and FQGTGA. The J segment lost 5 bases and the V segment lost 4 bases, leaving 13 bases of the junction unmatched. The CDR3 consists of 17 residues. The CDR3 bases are TGTGCCAGCAGCTCCAGAAGGGCGGGGGGGCTTTTAGATACGCAGTATTTT. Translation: CASSSRRAGGLLDTQYF.

The CDR3 spells CATLERTQPRVYGYTF. CDR3 sequence (DNA): TGTGCCACGTTGGAGCGGACTCAACCCCGGGTCTATGGCTACACCTTC. The rearrangement links TRBV10-3 to TRBJ1-2; unclear D gene. The CDR3 consists of 16 residues. Trimming pared 10 bases from V and 4 bases from J, leaving 25 bases between. CDR1 is ENHRY and CDR2 is SYGVKD in the germline V gene.

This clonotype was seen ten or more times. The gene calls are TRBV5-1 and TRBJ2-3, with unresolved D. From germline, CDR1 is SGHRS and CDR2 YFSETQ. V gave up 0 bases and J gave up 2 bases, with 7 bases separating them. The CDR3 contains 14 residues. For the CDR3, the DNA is TGCGCCAGCAGCTTGGCCGGCGTCACAGATACGCAGTATTTT. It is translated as CASSLAGVTDTQYF.

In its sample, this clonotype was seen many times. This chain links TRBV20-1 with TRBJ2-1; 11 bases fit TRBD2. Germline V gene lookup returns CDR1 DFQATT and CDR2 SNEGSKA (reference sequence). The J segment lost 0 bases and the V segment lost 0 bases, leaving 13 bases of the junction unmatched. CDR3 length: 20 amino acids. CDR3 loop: CSARDNLSGGETSSYNEQFF. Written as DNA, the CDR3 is TGCAGTGCTAGAGATAATCTTAGCGGGGGGGAGACGAGCTCCTACAATGAGCAGTTCTTC.

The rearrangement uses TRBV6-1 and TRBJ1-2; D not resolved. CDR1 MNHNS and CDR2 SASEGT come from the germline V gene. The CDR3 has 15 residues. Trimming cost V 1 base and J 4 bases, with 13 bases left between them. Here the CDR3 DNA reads TGTGCCAGCAGTGAAGTAGGAACATTTCCCTATGGCTACACCTTC. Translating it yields CASSEVGTFPYGYTF.

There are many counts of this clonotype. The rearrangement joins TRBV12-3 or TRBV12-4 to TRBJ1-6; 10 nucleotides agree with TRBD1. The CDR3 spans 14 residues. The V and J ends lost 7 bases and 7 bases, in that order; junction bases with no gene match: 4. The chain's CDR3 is CASTPDRGNSPLHF. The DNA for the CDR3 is TGTGCCAGCACCCCGGACAGGGGGAATTCACCCCTCCACTTT.

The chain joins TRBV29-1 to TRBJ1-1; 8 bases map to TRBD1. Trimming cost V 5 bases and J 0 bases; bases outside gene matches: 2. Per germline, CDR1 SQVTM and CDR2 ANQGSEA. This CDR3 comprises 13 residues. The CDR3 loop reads CSVWTGLNTEAFF. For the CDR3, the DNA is TGCAGCGTTTGGACAGGGCTGAACACTGAAGCTTTCTTT.

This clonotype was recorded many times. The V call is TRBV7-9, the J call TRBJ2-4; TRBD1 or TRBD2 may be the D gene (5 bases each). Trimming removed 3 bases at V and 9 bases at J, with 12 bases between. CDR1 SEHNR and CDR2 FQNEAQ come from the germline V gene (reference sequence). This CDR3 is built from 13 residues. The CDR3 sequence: CASSLRGGSIQYF. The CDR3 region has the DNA TGTGCCAGCAGCTTGAGGGGTGGGAGCATTCAGTACTTC.

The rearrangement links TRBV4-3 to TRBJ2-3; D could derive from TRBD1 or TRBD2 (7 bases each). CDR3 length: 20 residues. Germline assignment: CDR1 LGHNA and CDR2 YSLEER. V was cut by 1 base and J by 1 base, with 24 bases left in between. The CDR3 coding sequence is TGCGCCAGCAGCCAAGCCCAGGGGGGGGGGCCGACCCCCCGCACAGATACGCAGTATTTT. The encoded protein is CASSQAQGGGPTPRTDTQYF.

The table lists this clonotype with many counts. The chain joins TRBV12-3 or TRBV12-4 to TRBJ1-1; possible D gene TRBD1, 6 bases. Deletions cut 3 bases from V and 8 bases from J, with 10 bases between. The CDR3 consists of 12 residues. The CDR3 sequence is CASSLRQAEAFF. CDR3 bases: TGTGCCAGCAGTTTGAGACAGGCCGAAGCTTTCTTT.

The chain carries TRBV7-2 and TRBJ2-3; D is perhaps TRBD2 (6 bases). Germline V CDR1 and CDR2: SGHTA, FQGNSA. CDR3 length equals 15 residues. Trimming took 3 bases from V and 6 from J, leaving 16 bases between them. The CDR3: CASSFRRGSPDTQYF. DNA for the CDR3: TGTGCCAGCAGCTTTAGGAGGGGATCCCCGGATACGCAGTATTTT.

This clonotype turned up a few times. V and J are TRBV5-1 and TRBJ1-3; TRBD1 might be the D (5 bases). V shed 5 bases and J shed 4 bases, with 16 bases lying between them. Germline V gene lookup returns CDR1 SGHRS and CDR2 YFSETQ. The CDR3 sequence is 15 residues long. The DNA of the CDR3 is TGCGCCAGCAGTAGGGACCCCGGCGGAGGAAACACCATATATTTT. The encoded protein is CASSRDPGGGNTIYF.

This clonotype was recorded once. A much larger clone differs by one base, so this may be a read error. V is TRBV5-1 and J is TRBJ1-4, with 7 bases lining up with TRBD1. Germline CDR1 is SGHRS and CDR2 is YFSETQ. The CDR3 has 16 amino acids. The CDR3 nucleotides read TGCGCCAGCAGCTTCGTGACAGGGCTTGGTAATGAAAAACTGATTTTT. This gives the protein CASSFVTGLGNEKLIF.

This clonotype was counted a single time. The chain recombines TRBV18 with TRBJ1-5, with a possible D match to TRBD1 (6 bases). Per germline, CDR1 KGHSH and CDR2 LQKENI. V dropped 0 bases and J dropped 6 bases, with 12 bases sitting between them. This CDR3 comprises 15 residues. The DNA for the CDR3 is TGTGCCAGCTCACCACCGGGGGCAGGGACTCAGCCCCAGCATTTT. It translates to CASSPPGAGTQPQHF.

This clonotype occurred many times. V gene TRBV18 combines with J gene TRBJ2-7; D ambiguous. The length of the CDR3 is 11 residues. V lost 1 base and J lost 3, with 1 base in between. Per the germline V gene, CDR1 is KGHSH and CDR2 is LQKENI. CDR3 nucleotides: TGTGCCAGCTCACCACTCTACGAGCAGTACTTC. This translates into CASSPLYEQYF.

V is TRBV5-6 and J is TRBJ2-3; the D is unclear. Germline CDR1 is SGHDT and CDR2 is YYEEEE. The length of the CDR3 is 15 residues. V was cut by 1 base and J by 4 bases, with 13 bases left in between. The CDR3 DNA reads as TGTGCCAGCAGCTTGTTTGGGGAAGGCGCAGATACGCAGTATTTT. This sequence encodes CASSLFGEGADTQYF.

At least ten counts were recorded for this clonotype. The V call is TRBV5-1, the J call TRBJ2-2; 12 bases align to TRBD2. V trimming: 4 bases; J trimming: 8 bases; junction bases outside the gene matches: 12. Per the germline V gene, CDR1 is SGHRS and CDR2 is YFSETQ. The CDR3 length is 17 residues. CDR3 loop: CASSPGLAGHPSGELFF. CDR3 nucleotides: TGCGCCAGCAGCCCGGGACTAGCGGGCCACCCGAGTGGGGAGCTGTTTTTT.

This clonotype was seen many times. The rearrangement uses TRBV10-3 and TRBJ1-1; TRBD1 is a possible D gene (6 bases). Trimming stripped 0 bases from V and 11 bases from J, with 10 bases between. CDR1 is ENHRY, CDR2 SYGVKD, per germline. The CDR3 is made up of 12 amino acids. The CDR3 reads CAISESPGDAFF. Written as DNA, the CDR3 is TGTGCCATCAGTGAGTCTCCAGGGGACGCTTTCTTT.

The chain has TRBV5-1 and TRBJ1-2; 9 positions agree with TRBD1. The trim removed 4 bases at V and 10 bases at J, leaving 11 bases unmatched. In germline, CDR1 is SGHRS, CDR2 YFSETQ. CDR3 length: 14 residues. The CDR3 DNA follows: TGCGCCAGCAGCCCCGAGGACAGGGGATACGACTACACCTTC. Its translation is CASSPEDRGYDYTF.

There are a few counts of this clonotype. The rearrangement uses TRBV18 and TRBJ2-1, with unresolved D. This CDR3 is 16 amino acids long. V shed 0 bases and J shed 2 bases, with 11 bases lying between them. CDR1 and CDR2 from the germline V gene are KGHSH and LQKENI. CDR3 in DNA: TGTGCCAGCTCACCACCGAACCCGGGCCCCTACAATGAGCAGTTCTTC. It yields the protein CASSPPNPGPYNEQFF.